The 31 T cell receptor beta chains below all came from one sample that was sequenced in a study of vaccination and CD4 T cells after COVID-19. Sequence data for DNA of cultured CD4+ T cells were generated by the Oncomine TCR Beta short-read assay. TCRdb itself ran the PCR reads through MiXCR, one entry per CDR3 protein. The profile shows tens of thousands of distinct CDR3 sequences, under 70% of them singletons. No antigen is known for these receptors. Specified treatment: approximately 11-day PBMC culture with coronavirus spike peptide pools or control peptides (ViraFEST assay). The sample comprised CD4+ T cells from blood, cultured in vitro. Receptor source: a human donor who had recovered from COVID-19.

This sequence joins TRBV12-5 and TRBJ2-7; D is possibly TRBD2 (7 bases). Trimming removed 5 bases at V and 2 bases at J, with 13 bases between. This CDR3 spans 14 amino acids. CDR1 LGHNT and CDR2 FRNRAP come from the germline V gene. The CDR3 nucleotides read TGTGCTAGTGGTCCCCGGGGGGCTACCTACGAGCAGTACTTC. Translating gives CASGPRGATYEQYF.

The chain is built from TRBV6-5 and TRBJ2-3, with 7 positions matching TRBD2. CDR3 length: 16 residues. Germline values: CDR1 MNHEY, CDR2 SVGAGI. J was trimmed by 0 bases and V by 4 bases; bases with no gene match: 7. The CDR3 reads CASSSSRGGSTDTQYF. In DNA, the CDR3 is TGTGCCAGCAGTTCTTCTCGCGGGGGTAGCACAGATACGCAGTATTTT.

This chain connects TRBV10-3 to TRBJ2-1; D is uncertain. Germline CDR1 reads ENHRY; CDR2 reads SYGVKD. Trimming removed 3 bases at V and 8 bases at J, with 5 bases between. The CDR3 loop spans 11 amino acids. CDR3 protein: CAISDRDEQFF. The CDR3 DNA reads as TGTGCCATCAGTGACCGCGATGAGCAGTTCTTC.

This rearrangement joins TRBV30 to TRBJ2-3; no firm D call. The length of the CDR3 is 14 residues. The germline V gene encodes CDR1 GTSNPN and CDR2 SVGIG (reference sequence). V lost 4 bases to trimming and J lost 2 bases, with 13 bases between them. CDR3 sequence (DNA): TGTGCCTGGACTCGGCGGCTTTCCACAGATACGCAGTATTTT. Its protein is CAWTRRLSTDTQYF.

In its sample, this clonotype was seen a few times. V usage is TRBV6-5 and J usage is TRBJ1-1; no clear D gene. Germline V gives CDR1 MNHEY, CDR2 SVGAGI. Trimming stripped 0 bases from V and 1 base from J, with 9 bases between. The CDR3 is 15 residues long. DNA for the CDR3: TGTGCCAGCAGTTACTCGAAGGCACCGAACACTGAAGCTTTCTTT. Translating gives CASSYSKAPNTEAFF.

In nucleotides, the CDR3 is TGTGCCAGCAGCTTAACGGGCAGGGGGGAAGGAGAGACCCAGTACTTC. Amino acids: CASSLTGRGEGETQYF. This chain links TRBV7-3 with TRBJ2-5; D is perhaps TRBD1 (7 bases). Germline CDR1 SGHTA, CDR2 FQGTGA. The V gene lost 0 bases and the J gene lost 4 bases, with 15 bases spanning the gap. The CDR3 spans 16 residues. Supplemented by reference TRBV7-3 and TRBJ2-5, the full variable domain reads GAGVSQTPSNKVTEKGKYVELRCDPISGHTALYWYRQSLGQGPEFLIYFQGTGAADDSGLPNDRFFAVRPEGSVSTLKIQRTERGDSAVYLCASSLTGRGEGETQYFGPGTRLLVL.

J is TRBJ2-3 and V is TRBV6-1, with D perhaps TRBD1 (6 bases). Germline CDR1 reads MNHNS; CDR2 reads SASEGT. The CDR3 runs to 14 residues. Trimming removed 6 bases from V and 1 base from J, with 11 bases in between. In DNA form, the CDR3 reads TGTGCCAGCAGACAGGGATGGGGCACAGATACGCAGTATTTT. As protein: CASRQGWGTDTQYF.

The genes are TRBV19 and TRBJ2-3; 12 nucleotides agree with TRBD1. Per germline, CDR1 LNHDA and CDR2 SQIVND (reference sequence). The CDR3 has 19 residues. The trim removed 5 bases at V and 0 bases at J, leaving 12 bases unmatched. CDR3 loop: CASSGPGTGGHPSTDTQYF. The DNA for the CDR3 is TGTGCCAGTAGTGGGCCGGGGACAGGGGGCCATCCTAGCACAGATACGCAGTATTTT.

The rearrangement links TRBV7-3 to TRBJ2-7; TRBD2 is a possible D gene (6 bases). This CDR3 contains 15 residues. Germline V gene data show CDR1 as SGHTA and CDR2 as FQGTGA. Trimming took 0 bases from V and 6 from J, leaving 15 bases between them. The CDR3 DNA reads TGTGCCAGCAGCTTAACGTCGGGGACTCATCTCGAGCAGTACTTC. Translating it yields CASSLTSGTHLEQYF.

The chain is built from TRBV27 and TRBJ2-4, with TRBD2 matching 7 bases. Germline lookup yields CDR1 MNHEY and CDR2 SMNVEV (reference sequence). The V and J ends lost 5 bases and 0 bases, in that order; junction bases with no gene match: 4. The CDR3 contains 15 residues. The CDR3 sequence is CASSRSGVAKNIQYF. The CDR3 DNA reads as TGTGCCAGCAGTCGGAGCGGGGTAGCCAAAAACATTCAGTACTTC.

This chain connects TRBV7-2 to TRBJ1-2; 7 bases map to TRBD1. The V segment lost 2 bases and the J segment 1 base; nucleotides outside the gene matches: 4. The CDR3 length is 15 residues. The germline CDR1 and CDR2 sequences are SGHTA and FQGNSA. The CDR3 DNA follows: TGTGCCAGCAGCTTAACGGGACAGAATAACTATGGCTACACCTTC. This codes for CASSLTGQNNYGYTF.

The rearrangement links TRBV27 to TRBJ1-5, with D unclear. CDR1 and CDR2 (germline): MNHEY, SMNVEV (reference sequence). This CDR3 spans 14 amino acids. Trimming left V 8 bases short and J 3 bases short, with 14 bases between. CDR3 sequence (DNA): TGTGCCAGCCGATCGGGCACCCCCAATCAGCCCCAGCATTTT. Its translation: CASRSGTPNQPQHF.

The chain combines TRBV7-6 with TRBJ2-7, with D possibly matching TRBD2 (6 bases). Looked up from germline, CDR1 is SGHVS and CDR2 is FNYEAQ. The CDR3 contains 12 residues. Between the trimmed V and J ends, which lost 1 base and 5 bases, there was a span of 6 bases. The CDR3 is CASSLGGDEQYF. The CDR3 DNA sequence: TGTGCCAGCAGCTTAGGGGGGGACGAGCAGTACTTC.

The chain couples TRBV4-1 to TRBJ2-7; the D is unclear. V lost 5 bases and J lost 3, with 11 bases in between. Germline lookup yields CDR1 MGHRA and CDR2 YSYEKL. CDR3 length: 13 amino acids. Here the CDR3 DNA reads TGCGCCAGCAGCATACACGACGGCTACGAGCAGTACTTC. Its protein is CASSIHDGYEQYF.

This clonotype appeared a few times. The V call is TRBV7-2, the J call TRBJ1-5, with D possibly TRBD1 on 5 matching bases. The germline CDR1 and CDR2 sequences are SGHTA and FQGNSA. V dropped 1 base and J dropped 3 bases, with 10 bases sitting between them. There are 15 residues in the CDR3. The CDR3 bases are TGTGCCAGCAGCTTAGGAGGGGAGATCAATCAGCCCCAGCATTTT. This gives the protein CASSLGGEINQPQHF.

This chain links TRBV20-1 with TRBJ2-1, with 8 bases aligning to TRBD2. There are 14 residues in the CDR3. CDR1 and CDR2 from the germline V gene are DFQATT and SNEGSKA (reference sequence). V shed 6 bases and J 3 bases; nucleotides not matched to a gene: 7. CDR3 bases: TGCAGTGCGCCCACTAGCGGACACTACAATGAGCAGTTCTTC. This translates into CSAPTSGHYNEQFF.

The chain links TRBV11-2 to TRBJ2-1; possible D gene TRBD2, 6 bases. CDR3 length: 15 amino acids. Trimming took 3 bases from V and 5 from J, leaving 14 bases between them. CDR1 is SGHAT, CDR2 FQNNGV, per germline. CDR3 sequence: CASSFTGGFDNEQFF. CDR3 in DNA: TGTGCCAGCAGCTTTACAGGAGGGTTCGACAATGAGCAGTTCTTC. Combining the CDR3 with reference TRBV11-2 and TRBJ2-1 gives the whole variable domain EAGVAQSPRYKIIEKRQSVAFWCNPISGHATLYWYQQILGQGPKLLIQFQNNGVVDDSQLPKDRFSAERLKGVDSTLKIQPAKLEDSAVYLCASSFTGGFDNEQFFGPGTRLTVL.

In this sample, this clonotype turned up a few times. The chain recombines TRBV6-1 with TRBJ1-1, with 10 positions matching TRBD1. This CDR3 contains 15 residues. Germline CDR1 is MNHNS and CDR2 is SASEGT. With V trimmed by 5 bases and J by 2 bases, 5 bases remained unmatched. The CDR3 loop reads CASSRQGAVNTEAFF. CDR3 sequence (DNA): TGTGCCAGCAGTCGACAGGGGGCTGTTAACACTGAAGCTTTCTTT.

This clonotype was counted between two and nine times. The gene calls are TRBV20-1 and TRBJ1-2; unclear D gene. The CDR3 is 14 residues long. V dropped 0 bases and J dropped 3 bases, with 11 bases sitting between them. Germline V gene lookup returns CDR1 DFQATT and CDR2 SNEGSKA (reference sequence). In DNA, the CDR3 is TGCAGTGCTAGAGATACAGCCAGTGACTATGGCTACACCTTC. Translated, it gives CSARDTASDYGYTF.

The chain uses TRBV7-6 and TRBJ1-2; D perhaps matches TRBD1 (5 bases). Germline CDR1 and CDR2: SGHVS and FNYEAQ. Trimming removed 3 bases from V and 8 bases from J, with 13 bases in between. CDR3 length: 13 residues. CDR3 DNA: TGTGCCAGCAGCTTGTCAGGGATCGAAGGCTACACCTTC. It translates to CASSLSGIEGYTF.

The V and J genes are TRBV28 and TRBJ1-2; TRBD1 agrees at 9 bases. CDR3 size: 14 residues. Trimming cost V 6 bases and J 4 bases; bases outside gene matches: 6. Germline V gene data show CDR1 as MDHEN and CDR2 as SYDVKM. The CDR3 bases are TGTGCCAGCAGGGGACAGGGTGTTATCTATGGCTACACCTTC. This gives the protein CASRGQGVIYGYTF.

CDR3 nucleotide sequence: TGCGCCAGCAGCCCAGAACTTGGGCGGAGCTCCTACAATGAGCAGTTCTTC. Translating it yields CASSPELGRSSYNEQFF. J is TRBJ2-1 and V is TRBV4-3; unclear D gene. The V end was cut by 4 bases, the J end by 0 bases, with 16 bases between. Looked up from germline, CDR1 is LGHNA and CDR2 is YSLEER. This CDR3 contains 17 residues.

The rearrangement uses TRBV30 and TRBJ2-7; 9 nucleotides align to TRBD1. The CDR3 is 13 residues long. The V segment lost 2 bases and the J segment 6 bases; nucleotides outside the gene matches: 5. In germline, CDR1 is GTSNPN, CDR2 SVGIG (reference sequence). The CDR3 is CAWSTGTGREQYF. In DNA form, the CDR3 reads TGTGCCTGGAGTACCGGGACAGGGCGCGAGCAGTACTTC.

The chain has TRBV7-2 and TRBJ2-3; D unclear. There are 15 residues in the CDR3. The ends were cut back, 0 bases at V and 2 bases at J, with 9 bases in the middle. Germline-derived CDR1 and CDR2 are SGHTA and FQGNSA. CDR3 sequence (DNA): TGTGCCAGCAGCTTAGCCAGCGTTAACACAGATACGCAGTATTTT. Translated, it gives CASSLASVNTDTQYF.

V is TRBV2 and J is TRBJ1-2; TRBD1 agrees at 7 bases. The CDR3 sequence is 14 residues long. The germline V gene encodes CDR1 SNHLY and CDR2 FYNNEI. V gave up 6 bases and J gave up 1 base; unmatched junction bases: 5. The CDR3 region has the DNA TGTGCCAGCAGGATCGGACAGGATAACTATGGCTACACCTTC. Its translation: CASRIGQDNYGYTF. The complete variable domain, with remaining parts taken from reference TRBV2 and TRBJ1-2, reads EPEVTQTPSHQVTQMGQEVILRCVPISNHLYFYWYRQILGQKVEFLVSFYNNEISEKSEIFDDQFSVERPDGSNFTLKIRSTKLEDSAMYFCASRIGQDNYGYTFGSGTRLTVV.

Here the CDR3 reads CASKRQGKMGGELFF. CDR3 DNA: TGTGCCAGCAAGCGACAGGGCAAGATGGGCGGGGAGCTGTTTTTT. This chain connects TRBV6-1 to TRBJ2-2; 7 nucleotides align to TRBD1. The CDR3 is 15 residues long. Per germline, CDR1 MNHNS and CDR2 SASEGT. V gave up 7 bases and J gave up 7 bases; unmatched junction bases: 12.

V gene TRBV7-9 combines with J gene TRBJ2-7, with 9 nucleotides matching TRBD1. V dropped 0 bases and J dropped 2; count of bases not matched to a gene: 8. This CDR3 is 17 amino acids long. From germline, CDR1 is SEHNR and CDR2 FQNEAQ (reference sequence). This CDR3 reads CASSLAVRGTGTYEQYF. CDR3 bases: TGTGCCAGCAGCTTAGCGGTAAGGGGGACAGGGACCTACGAGCAGTACTTC.

CDR3 nucleotide sequence: TGTGCCAGCAGTTTAAGGCAGGGTCTCGCCGAGCAGTACTTC. Its protein product is CASSLRQGLAEQYF. This chain connects TRBV6-2 or TRBV6-3 to TRBJ2-7; D may be TRBD1 (5 bases). Germline-derived CDR1 and CDR2 are MNHEY and SVGEGT. The CDR3 sequence is 14 residues long. Deletions cut 4 bases from V and 6 bases from J, with 16 bases between.

The chain employs TRBV29-1 and TRBJ1-2; D ambiguous. Trimming pared 0 bases from V and 1 base from J, leaving 6 bases between. The CDR3 has 13 residues. CDR1 and CDR2 (germline): SQVTM, ANQGSEA. The DNA of the CDR3 is TGCAGCGTTGAAGACAGCCTTAACTATGGCTACACCTTC. This encodes CSVEDSLNYGYTF.

The chain has TRBV6-2 or TRBV6-3 and TRBJ1-5; D uncertain. The DNA end is a closer match to TRBJ2-3, so the J assignment may be wrong. CDR1 and CDR2 (germline): MNHEY, SVGEGT. The CDR3 sequence is 14 residues long. The CDR3 sequence is CASSYLNSNQPQYF. CDR3 DNA sequence: TGTGCCAGCAGTTACCTAAATAGCAATCAGCCCCAGTATTTT.

V and J are TRBV11-3 and TRBJ1-1, with D hard to call. Germline loops: CDR1 SGHNT, CDR2 YENEEA. The ends were cut back, 3 bases at V and 1 base at J, with 3 bases in the middle. This CDR3 comprises 12 residues. The CDR3 nucleotides read TGTGCCAGCAGCTTCTCGAACACTGAAGCTTTCTTT. Its protein product is CASSFSNTEAFF. Based on the CDR3 plus reference TRBV11-3 and TRBJ1-1, the full variable domain is EAGVVQSPRYKIIEKKQPVAFWCNPISGHNTLYWYLQNLGQGPELLIRYENEEAVDDSQLPKDRFSAERLKGVDSTLKIQPAELGDSAVYLCASSFSNTEAFFGQGTRLTVV.